Below, one TCR beta chain is given with its context. Produced via immunoSEQ multiplex PCR; TCRdb's table is partial and in-frame only. The sample lists roughly 50,000 clones, about 80% occurring once. These data are taken from a study of T cells in localized non-small cell lung cancer. This CDR3 has 17 amino acids. Germline CDR1 SGHRS, CDR2 YFSETQ. V lost 0 bases, J lost 7 bases, and 15 bases stayed unmatched. This receptor was identified in an older female donor with stage II squamous cell lung carcinoma. The chain carries TRBV5-1 and TRBJ1-2, with TRBD1 matching over 7 bases. The sequenced sample was peripheral blood, obtained before any cancer treatment. The CDR3 sequence: CASSLGRPIDRASGYTF. CDR3 coding DNA: TGCGCCAGCAGCTTGGGTCGGCCAATCGACAGGGCAAGTGGCTACACCTTC.